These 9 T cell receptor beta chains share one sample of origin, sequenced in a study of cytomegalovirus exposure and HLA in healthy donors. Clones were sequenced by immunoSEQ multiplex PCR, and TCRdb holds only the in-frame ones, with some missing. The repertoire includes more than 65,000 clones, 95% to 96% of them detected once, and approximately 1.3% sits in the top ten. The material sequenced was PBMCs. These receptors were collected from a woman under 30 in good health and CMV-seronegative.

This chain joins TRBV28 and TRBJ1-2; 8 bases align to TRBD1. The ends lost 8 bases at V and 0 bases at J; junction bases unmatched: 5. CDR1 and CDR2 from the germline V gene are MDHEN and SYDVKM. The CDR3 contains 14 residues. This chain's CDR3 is CASGQGTANYGYTF. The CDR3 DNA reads TGTGCCAGCGGACAGGGTACGGCTAACTATGGCTACACCTTC.

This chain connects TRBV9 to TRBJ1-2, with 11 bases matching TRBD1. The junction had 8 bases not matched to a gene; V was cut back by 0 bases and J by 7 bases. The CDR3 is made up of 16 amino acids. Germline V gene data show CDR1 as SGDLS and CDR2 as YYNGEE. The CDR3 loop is CASSVAAGQGESGYTF. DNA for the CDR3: TGTGCCAGCAGCGTAGCTGCGGGACAGGGGGAAAGTGGCTACACCTTC.

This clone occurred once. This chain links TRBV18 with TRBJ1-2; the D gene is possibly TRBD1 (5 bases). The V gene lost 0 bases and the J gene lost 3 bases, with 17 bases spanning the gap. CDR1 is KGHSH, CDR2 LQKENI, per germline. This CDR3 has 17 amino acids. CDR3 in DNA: TGTGCCAGCTCACCACCGGGGACTGCAGGGTCCGACTATGGCTACACCTTC. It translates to CASSPPGTAGSDYGYTF.

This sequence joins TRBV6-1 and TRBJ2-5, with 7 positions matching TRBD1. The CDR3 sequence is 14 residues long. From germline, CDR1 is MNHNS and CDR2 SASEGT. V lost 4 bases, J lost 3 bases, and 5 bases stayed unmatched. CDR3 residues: CASSVIGTEETQYF. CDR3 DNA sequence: TGTGCCAGCAGTGTGATTGGGACAGAAGAGACCCAGTACTTC.

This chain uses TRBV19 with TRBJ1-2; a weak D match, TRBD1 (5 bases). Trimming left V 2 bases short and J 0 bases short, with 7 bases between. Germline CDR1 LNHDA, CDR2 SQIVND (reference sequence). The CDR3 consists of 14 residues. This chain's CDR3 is CASSISGANYGYTF. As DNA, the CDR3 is TGTGCCAGTAGTATATCGGGGGCTAACTATGGCTACACCTTC.

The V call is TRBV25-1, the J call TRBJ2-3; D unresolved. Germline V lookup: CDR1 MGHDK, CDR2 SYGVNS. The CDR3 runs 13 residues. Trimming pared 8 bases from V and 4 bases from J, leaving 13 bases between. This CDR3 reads CASGEIAPDTQYF. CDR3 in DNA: TGTGCCAGCGGCGAAATAGCCCCAGATACGCAGTATTTT.

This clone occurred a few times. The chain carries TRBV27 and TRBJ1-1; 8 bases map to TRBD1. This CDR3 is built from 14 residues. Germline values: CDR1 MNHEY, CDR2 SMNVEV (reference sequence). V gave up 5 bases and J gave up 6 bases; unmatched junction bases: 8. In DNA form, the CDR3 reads TGTGCCAGCAGTACCCAAGACAGGGGACCTGAAGCTTTCTTT. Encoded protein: CASSTQDRGPEAFF.

Here the CDR3 DNA reads TGTGCCAGCAGCCTCCAGGGAGGACCGGGACAGGCGCCTTACGAGCAGTACTTC. Amino acid sequence: CASSLQGGPGQAPYEQYF. The gene calls are TRBV7-9 and TRBJ2-7; TRBD1 aligns across 8 bases. This CDR3 has 18 amino acids. Germline CDR1 reads SEHNR; CDR2 reads FQNEAQ (reference sequence). The ends lost 5 bases at V and 4 bases at J; junction bases unmatched: 19.

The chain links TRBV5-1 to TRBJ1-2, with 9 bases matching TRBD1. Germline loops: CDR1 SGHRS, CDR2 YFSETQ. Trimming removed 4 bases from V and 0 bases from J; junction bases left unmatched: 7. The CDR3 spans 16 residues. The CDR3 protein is CASSLTRDRANYGYTF. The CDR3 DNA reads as TGCGCCAGCAGCCTCACCCGGGACAGGGCTAACTATGGCTACACCTTC.